The next 21 T cell receptor beta chains were all read from a single sample in a study of blood T cell repertoires in COVID-19. Generated by immunoSEQ multiplex PCR, the TCRdb table keeps only in-frame clones and is missing some. Of under 450,000 clones in the sample, roughly four fifths were seen once. Source material: peripheral blood. These TCRs come from a human donor with acute or convalescent COVID-19. The donor label of this sample is uncertain.

In DNA, the CDR3 is TGCGCCAGCAGCCAAGTTATAGCTCGGCAGAGACCCTATGGCTACACCTTC. Protein: CASSQVIARQRPYGYTF. The chain couples TRBV4-1 to TRBJ1-2; D remains ambiguous. This CDR3 has 17 amino acids. Trimming shortened V by 1 base and J by 4 bases, and 19 bases separated the two germline ends. Germline values: CDR1 MGHRA, CDR2 YSYEKL.

The chain recombines TRBV4-2 with TRBJ1-3, with D perhaps TRBD1 (6 bases). V was pared by 1 base and J by 4 bases, with 11 bases between. The CDR3 consists of 15 residues. Germline V gene lookup returns CDR1 LGHNA and CDR2 YNFKEQ. The CDR3 DNA reads as TGTGCCAGCAGCCAAGCAACAGGGTCCGGAAACACCATATATTTT. Its protein product is CASSQATGSGNTIYF.

The chain combines TRBV11-2 with TRBJ2-1; possible D gene TRBD2, 6 bases. V was cut by 2 bases and J by 7 bases, with 15 bases left in between. The CDR3 runs 15 residues. Germline-derived CDR1 and CDR2 are SGHAT and FQNNGV. The CDR3 sequence is CASSLHSGLTNEQFF. The CDR3 nucleotides read TGTGCCAGCAGCTTACATAGCGGCCTTACGAATGAGCAGTTCTTC.

This clone was detected a few times. V and J are TRBV5-1 and TRBJ1-1, with 8 bases fitting TRBD1. Germline values: CDR1 SGHRS, CDR2 YFSETQ. The CDR3 totals 16 residues. V was pared by 5 bases and J by 5 bases, with 14 bases of the junction left unmatched. The CDR3 region has the DNA TGCGCCAGCAGGGGGAGGACAGGGAGTGGAGGGACTGAAGCTTTCTTT. It is translated as CASRGRTGSGGTEAFF.

The rearrangement links TRBV19 to TRBJ2-5, with TRBD1 matching over 8 bases. Per germline, CDR1 LNHDA and CDR2 SQIVND (reference sequence). The CDR3 has 14 residues. The V and J ends lost 6 bases and 8 bases, in that order; junction bases with no gene match: 11. DNA for the CDR3: TGTGCCAGTAGCTTCCGGGACAGGATTACTACCCAGTACTTC. Residues: CASSFRDRITTQYF.

The gene calls are TRBV3-1 (or the pseudogene TRBV3-2) and TRBJ1-4; D is undetermined. Trimming pared 1 base from V and 6 bases from J, leaving 3 bases between. The germline V gene has CDR1 LGHDT and CDR2 YNNKEL (reference sequence). The CDR3 totals 12 residues. DNA of the CDR3: TGTGCCAGCAGCCAAGTAGATGAAAAACTGTTTTTT. The encoded protein is CASSQVDEKLFF.

In this sample, this clone turned up many times. The sample carries other DNA sequences with the same CDR3. The gene calls are TRBV5-1 and TRBJ1-1; D is perhaps TRBD1 (5 bases). V lost 4 bases, J lost 0 bases, and 7 bases lay in between. The germline V gene has CDR1 SGHRS and CDR2 YFSETQ. This CDR3 is 13 amino acids long. CDR3 amino acids: CASSGQMNTEAFF. In nucleotides, the CDR3 is TGCGCCAGCAGCGGACAAATGAACACTGAAGCTTTCTTT.

This clone was observed once. The chain couples TRBV13 to TRBJ2-7; perhaps TRBD1 as D (6 bases). The CDR3 has 14 amino acids. V dropped 2 bases and J dropped 7 bases, with 15 bases sitting between them. In germline, CDR1 is PRHDT, CDR2 FYEKMQ (reference sequence). The chain's CDR3 is CASSLFSGVGEQYF. The CDR3 DNA is TGTGCCAGCAGCTTATTTTCAGGGGTGGGGGAGCAGTACTTC.

This clone was detected a few times. This chain joins TRBV19 and TRBJ2-3, with 13 bases that match TRBD2. Germline-derived CDR1 and CDR2 are LNHDA and SQIVND (reference sequence). J lost 4 bases, V lost 5 bases, and 0 bases had no gene match. The CDR3 runs to 14 residues. The chain's CDR3 is CASSGLAGADTQYF. CDR3 nucleotides: TGTGCCAGTAGTGGACTAGCGGGAGCAGATACGCAGTATTTT.

This chain connects TRBV11-2 to TRBJ1-3; no firm D call. The CDR3 is 15 residues long. In germline, CDR1 is SGHAT, CDR2 FQNNGV. V was clipped by 1 base and J by 0 bases, with 7 bases between them. CDR3 in amino acids: CASSLGGGSGNTIYF. Written as DNA, the CDR3 is TGTGCCAGCAGCTTAGGAGGAGGCTCTGGAAACACCATATATTTT.

The J gene is TRBJ1-1, the V gene TRBV7-2; 8 nucleotides match TRBD1. CDR3 length equals 18 residues. CDR1 is SGHTA, CDR2 FQGNSA, per germline. V shed 4 bases, J shed 8 bases, and the junction held 21 bases outside the gene matches. The CDR3 spells CASSSPFQGAGTLTEAFF. The CDR3 DNA reads TGTGCCAGCAGCTCCCCATTTCAGGGGGCCGGTACATTAACCGAAGCTTTCTTT.

This sequence joins TRBV19 and TRBJ1-1; no firm D call. The germline V gene has CDR1 LNHDA and CDR2 SQIVND (reference sequence). CDR3 length: 15 residues. V was cut by 5 bases and J by 0 bases, with 13 bases left in between. This CDR3 is CASSLQNVVNTEAFF. CDR3 nucleotides: TGTGCCAGTAGTTTACAGAATGTCGTGAACACTGAAGCTTTCTTT.

This chain links TRBV10-3 with TRBJ2-7, with TRBD2 matching over 8 bases. Germline CDR1 and CDR2: ENHRY and SYGVKD. The CDR3 runs 15 residues. Losses at the gene ends were 3 bases for V and 0 bases for J; bases not matched to a gene: 4. This CDR3 is CAISEGSGSSYEQYF. CDR3 DNA: TGTGCCATCAGTGAAGGGAGCGGGAGCTCCTACGAGCAGTACTTC.

As to this clone: One junction end does not reproduce the germline sequence, and a read error may be involved. The CDR3: CASSPWTSGIGTVF. In nucleotides, the CDR3 is TGTGCCAGCAGCCCTTGGACTAGCGGGATTGGGACGGTCTTC. This sequence joins TRBV7-9 and TRBJ2-1; 12 bases agree with TRBD2. This CDR3 has 14 amino acids. CDR1 SEHNR and CDR2 FQNEAQ come from the germline V gene (reference sequence). The full variable domain, rest sourced from reference TRBV7-9 and TRBJ2-1, is DTGVSQNPRHKITKRGQNVTFRCDPISEHNRLYWYRQTLGQGPEFLTYFQNEAQLEKSRLLSDRFSAERPKGSFSTLEIQRTEQGDSAMYLCASSPWTSGIGTVFGPGTRLTVL.

CDR3 in amino acids: CASLQTGTGAYEQYF. CDR3 sequence (DNA): TGTGCCAGCCTCCAGACCGGGACAGGGGCCTACGAGCAGTACTTC. The chain links TRBV7-8 to TRBJ2-7; TRBD1 agrees at 10 bases. With V trimmed by 8 bases and J by 2 bases, 9 bases remained unmatched. Germline V gene data show CDR1 as SGHVS and CDR2 as FQNEAQ. This CDR3 has 15 residues. The full variable domain, its missing parts supplied by reference TRBV7-8 and TRBJ2-7, is GAGVSQSPRYKVAKRGQDVALRCDPISGHVSLFWYQQALGQGPEFLTYFQNEAQLDKSGLPSDRFFAERPEGSVSTLKIQRTQQEDSAVYLCASLQTGTGAYEQYFGPGTRLTVT.

This chain uses TRBV2 with TRBJ1-4, with a possible D match to TRBD1 (6 bases). Looked up from germline, CDR1 is SNHLY and CDR2 is FYNNEI. Trimming pared 6 bases from V and 3 bases from J, leaving 14 bases between. The CDR3 runs 15 residues. CDR3: CASRMGGPANEKLFF. DNA of the CDR3: TGTGCCAGCAGGATGGGGGGGCCGGCTAATGAAAAACTGTTTTTT.

The rearrangement joins TRBV7-6 to TRBJ1-3; D uncertain. Germline V gives CDR1 SGHVS, CDR2 FNYEAQ. Trimming removed 1 base from V and 1 base from J, with 11 bases in between. CDR3 length: 16 residues. CDR3 nucleotide sequence: TGTGCCAGCAGCTTAGGAGGGTGGGCTTCTGGAAACACCATATATTTT. This sequence encodes CASSLGGWASGNTIYF.

V usage is TRBV15 and J usage is TRBJ1-4, with 8 bases fitting TRBD1. Germline CDR1 reads LNHNV; CDR2 reads YYDKDF (reference sequence). The junction had 9 bases not matched to a gene; V was cut back by 0 bases and J by 6 bases. This CDR3 is 17 amino acids long. DNA of the CDR3: TGTGCCACCAGCAGAGATATCACGGAGACAGGGGATGAAAAACTGTTTTTT. It encodes CATSRDITETGDEKLFF.

The chain carries TRBV19 and TRBJ1-1; TRBD1 is a possible D gene (6 bases). V shed 6 bases and J shed 0 bases, with 11 bases lying between them. This CDR3 has 14 amino acids. Germline CDR1 reads LNHDA; CDR2 reads SQIVND (reference sequence). In DNA form, the CDR3 reads TGTGCCAGTAGACCGGACAGAATGAACACTGAAGCTTTCTTT. Amino acids: CASRPDRMNTEAFF. Full variable domain (rest looked up from reference TRBV19 and TRBJ1-1): DGGITQSPKYLFRKEGQNVTLSCEQNLNHDAMYWYRQDPGQGLRLIYYSQIVNDFQKGDIAEGYSVSREKKESFPLTVTSAQKNPTAFYLCASRPDRMNTEAFFGQGTRLTVV.

The chain has TRBV5-1 and TRBJ2-3; TRBD1 is a possible D gene (6 bases). The germline CDR1 and CDR2 sequences are SGHRS and YFSETQ. V was trimmed by 3 bases and J by 4 bases, leaving 12 bases between them. The CDR3 runs to 14 residues. CDR3 nucleotides: TGCGCCAGCAGCTCACCAGGGGTAGCAGATACGCAGTATTTT. This translates into CASSSPGVADTQYF.

This chain connects TRBV27 to TRBJ2-1; TRBD2 aligns across 7 bases. Germline values: CDR1 MNHEY, CDR2 SMNVEV (reference sequence). V lost 4 bases, J lost 3 bases, and 12 bases stayed unmatched. There are 17 residues in the CDR3. CDR3 in amino acids: CASSSDPRREGYNEQFF. Here the CDR3 DNA reads TGTGCCAGCAGTTCCGACCCCCGGAGGGAGGGCTACAATGAGCAGTTCTTC.